Listed below are T cell receptor beta chains from one sample, sequenced in a study of blood T cell repertoires in COVID-19. Sequenced by immunoSEQ multiplex PCR; TCRdb stores in-frame clones only, minus some. The sample carries about 190,000 clones, roughly 78% recorded once. The sequenced sample was peripheral blood. The receptor set was obtained from a woman aged 80 or over with active or convalescent COVID-19. The CDR3 runs from the conserved cysteine through the conserved F or W. A D gene is named only where the DNA matches it firmly. Some rows have no size entry. The others give once, few or many, or a class for an expanded clone.

TGCAGCGTCTCAGGACTGAACGAAAAACTGTTTTTT CSVSGLNEKLFF TRBJ1-4 TRBV29-1 - -
TGTGCCACCGGATTGCGGGGGGCGCACCACGAGCAGTACTTC CATGLRGAHHEQYF TRBJ2-7 TRBV28 TRBD2 -
TGTGCCAGCAGCCCTCGAGGGACAGGGAATGAAAAACTGTTTTTT CASSPRGTGNEKLFF TRBJ1-4 TRBV3-1/TRBV3-2 TRBD1 once
TGTGCCAGCAGTTTACCTCAGGGGGTCCGAGAAGCTTTCTTT CASSLPQGVREAFF TRBJ1-1 TRBV28 TRBD1 -
TGTGCCAGCAGCCGTCGGGGACATATGAACACTGAAGCTTTCTTT CASSRRGHMNTEAFF TRBJ1-1 TRBV7-2 - -
TGTGCCAGTAGTATATATTCTCATGCGGGGAACACTGAAGCTTTCTTT CASSIYSHAGNTEAFF TRBJ1-1 TRBV19 - many
TGTGCCAGCAGTTTATATCTTGGAGGAAAAAACATTCAGTACTTC CASSLYLGGKNIQYF TRBJ2-4 TRBV28 - -
TGTGCCAGCAGTGTCCCAGGGTCGGGCACAGATACGCAGTATTTT CASSVPGSGTDTQYF TRBJ2-3 TRBV28 - -
TGTGCCAGCTCACCTCGACAGCCCTCTGGAAACACCATATATTTT CASSPRQPSGNTIYF TRBJ1-3 TRBV18 - -
TGTGCCAGCAGCTTCTCCCAGGGACAGGCTTTCTTT CASSFSQGQAFF TRBJ1-1 TRBV5-8 TRBD1 few
TGCGCCAGCAGCTTGGAAAGGGGGCTTAGGCGTGGAGAGACCCAGTACTTC CASSLERGLRRGETQYF TRBJ2-5 TRBV5-1 TRBD1 -